Presented here are 5 T cell receptor beta chains from one specimen sequenced in a study of OX40 agonist ivuxolimab in advanced cancers. Only in-frame clones appear in the TCRdb table, and some are missing; sequencing was by immunoSEQ multiplex PCR. The sample yields approximately 40,000 clones, about 90% seen once. The sample here was CD4+ or CD8+ T cells sorted from blood, taken in a trial of the OX40 agonist ivuxolimab. Every receptor here comes from an adult with an advanced solid tumor such as melanoma, head and neck, liver or kidney cancer.

The table lists this clone with a count of one. V gene TRBV5-1 combines with J gene TRBJ2-1; 11 positions agree with TRBD2. The CDR3 extends over 17 amino acids. J gave up 1 base and V 0 bases, and 3 bases lay outside the gene matches. Germline values: CDR1 SGHRS, CDR2 YFSETQ. The chain's CDR3 is CASSLGLAGLSYNEQFF. Written as DNA, the CDR3 is TGCGCCAGCAGCTTGGGACTAGCGGGGCTATCCTACAATGAGCAGTTCTTC. Filled out from reference TRBV5-1 and TRBJ2-1, the complete variable domain reads KAGVTQTPRYLIKTRGQQVTLSCSPISGHRSVSWYQQTPGQGLQFLFEYFSETQRNKGNFPGRFSGRQFSNSRSEMNVSTLELGDSALYLCASSLGLAGLSYNEQFFGPGTRLTVL.

V is TRBV19 and J is TRBJ1-2; no definite D call. Trimming cost V 6 bases and J 5 bases, with 10 bases left between them. Germline V gene lookup returns CDR1 LNHDA and CDR2 SQIVND (reference sequence). The CDR3 extends over 12 amino acids. CDR3 nucleotide sequence: TGTGCCAGTAGATACGACGATTATGGCTACACCTTC. Its translation: CASRYDDYGYTF.

The chain has TRBV28 and TRBJ2-2; TRBD1 is a possible D gene (5 bases). V shed 3 bases and J shed 6 bases, with 11 bases lying between them. The CDR3 is 14 residues long. Germline V CDR1 and CDR2: MDHEN, SYDVKM. The CDR3 loop reads CASSFREWSGELFF. The CDR3 DNA sequence: TGTGCCAGCAGTTTCAGGGAATGGTCCGGGGAGCTGTTTTTT.

The rearrangement joins TRBV5-1 to TRBJ2-7; the match to TRBD2 covers 11 bases. Looked up from germline, CDR1 is SGHRS and CDR2 is YFSETQ. V dropped 1 base and J dropped 4; count of bases not matched to a gene: 1. This CDR3 region has 14 residues. CDR3 residues: CASSLTSGSYEQYF. CDR3 nucleotides: TGCGCCAGCAGCTTGACTAGCGGGAGTTACGAGCAGTACTTC.

This chain joins TRBV13 and TRBJ1-2; 9 bases are a match to TRBD1. The V segment lost 4 bases and the J segment 8 bases; nucleotides outside the gene matches: 8. CDR1 is PRHDT and CDR2 is FYEKMQ in the germline V gene (reference sequence). The CDR3 loop spans 14 amino acids. The CDR3 DNA sequence: TGTGCCAGCAGCTCAAGGGGACAGGGTGCCGGCTACACCTTC. Its translation is CASSSRGQGAGYTF.